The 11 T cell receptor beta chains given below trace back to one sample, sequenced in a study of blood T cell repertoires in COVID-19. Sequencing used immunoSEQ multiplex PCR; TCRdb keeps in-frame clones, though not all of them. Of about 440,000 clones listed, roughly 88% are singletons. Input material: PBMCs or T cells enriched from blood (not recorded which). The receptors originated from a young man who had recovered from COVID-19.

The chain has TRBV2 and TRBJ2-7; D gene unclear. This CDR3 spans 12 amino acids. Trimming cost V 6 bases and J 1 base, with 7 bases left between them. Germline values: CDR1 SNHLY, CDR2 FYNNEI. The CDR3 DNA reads TGTGCCAGCAGAACAGATTCCTACGAGCAGTACTTC. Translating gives CASRTDSYEQYF.

The CDR3 loop reads CASSYSSYEQYF. In DNA, the CDR3 is TGTGCCAGCAGTTACAGCTCCTACGAGCAGTACTTC. V gene TRBV11-1 combines with J gene TRBJ2-7; D gene ambiguous. Deletions cut 6 bases from V and 0 bases from J, with 6 bases between. Looked up from germline, CDR1 is SGHAT and CDR2 is FQDESV (reference sequence). The CDR3 contains 12 residues.

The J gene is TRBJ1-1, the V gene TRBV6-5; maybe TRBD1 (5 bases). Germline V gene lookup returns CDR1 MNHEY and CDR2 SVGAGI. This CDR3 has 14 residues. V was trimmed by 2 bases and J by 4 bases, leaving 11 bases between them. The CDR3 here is CASSYSREGTEAFF. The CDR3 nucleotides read TGTGCCAGCAGTTACAGCAGGGAAGGCACTGAAGCTTTCTTT.

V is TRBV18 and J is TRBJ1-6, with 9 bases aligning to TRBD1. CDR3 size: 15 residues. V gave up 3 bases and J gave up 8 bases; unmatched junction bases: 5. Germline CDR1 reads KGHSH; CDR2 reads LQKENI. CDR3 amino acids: CASSPVDRGDSPLHF. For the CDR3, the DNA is TGTGCCAGCTCACCGGTGGACAGGGGTGATTCACCCCTCCACTTT.

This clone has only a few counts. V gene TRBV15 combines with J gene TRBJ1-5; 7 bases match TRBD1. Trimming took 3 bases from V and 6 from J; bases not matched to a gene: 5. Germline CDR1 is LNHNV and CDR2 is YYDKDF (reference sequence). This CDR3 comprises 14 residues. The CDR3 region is CATSRPGGFQPQHF. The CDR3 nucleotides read TGTGCCACCAGCAGGCCAGGGGGGTTTCAGCCCCAGCATTTT.

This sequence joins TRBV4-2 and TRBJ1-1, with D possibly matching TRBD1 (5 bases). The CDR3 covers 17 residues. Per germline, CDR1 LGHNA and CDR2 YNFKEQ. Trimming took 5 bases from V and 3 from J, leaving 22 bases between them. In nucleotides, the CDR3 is TGTGCCAGCAGCACCCTTAGGGGAGGGGCGAGTGACACTGAAGCTTTCTTT. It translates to CASSTLRGGASDTEAFF.

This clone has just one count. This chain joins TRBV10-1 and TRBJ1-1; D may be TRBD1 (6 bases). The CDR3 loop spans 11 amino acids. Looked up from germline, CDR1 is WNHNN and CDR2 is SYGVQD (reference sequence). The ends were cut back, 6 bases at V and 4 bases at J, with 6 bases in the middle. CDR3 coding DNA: TGCGCCAGCAGCAGGGGCACTGAAGCTTTCTTT. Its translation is CASSRGTEAFF.

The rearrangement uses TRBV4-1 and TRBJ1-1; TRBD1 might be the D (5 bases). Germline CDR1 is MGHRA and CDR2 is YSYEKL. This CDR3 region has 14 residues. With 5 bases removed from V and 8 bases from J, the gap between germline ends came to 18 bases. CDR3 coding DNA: TGCGCCAGCAGCAAACTTACTAAAGACAGAGAAGCTTTCTTT. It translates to CASSKLTKDREAFF.

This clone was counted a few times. DNA for the CDR3: TGCAGCGTTGAAGATACAGGGTTCGCTGAAGCTTTCTTT. Encoded protein: CSVEDTGFAEAFF. The gene calls are TRBV29-1 and TRBJ1-1; the D gene is possibly TRBD1 (6 bases). Trimming cost V 0 bases and J 6 bases, with 11 bases left between them. Germline CDR1 SQVTM, CDR2 ANQGSEA. CDR3 length: 13 amino acids.

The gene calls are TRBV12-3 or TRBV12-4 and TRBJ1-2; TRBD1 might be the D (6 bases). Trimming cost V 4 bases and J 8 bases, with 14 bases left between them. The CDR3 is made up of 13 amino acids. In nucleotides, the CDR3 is TGTGCCAGCAGTTCCGGACAGTCGTCCGGCTACACCTTC. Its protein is CASSSGQSSGYTF.

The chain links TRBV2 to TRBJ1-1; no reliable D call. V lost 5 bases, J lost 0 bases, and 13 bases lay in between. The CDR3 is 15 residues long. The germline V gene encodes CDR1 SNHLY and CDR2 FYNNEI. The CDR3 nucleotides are TGTGCCAGCAGTCTGGCAGGTTCCCTGAACACTGAAGCTTTCTTT. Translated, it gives CASSLAGSLNTEAFF.